This TCR beta chain derives from a study of blood T cell repertoires in COVID-19. Germline V CDR1 and CDR2: MNHEY, SMNVEV (reference sequence). The CDR3 extends over 15 amino acids. V dropped 5 bases and J dropped 5; count of bases not matched to a gene: 8. Repertoires were generated with immunoSEQ multiplex PCR, while TCRdb's copy carries only in-frame clones and drops some. Among approximately 260,000 clones listed, approximately 85% were seen once. The sample consisted of peripheral blood. This sequence was found in a woman aged 55 to 70 with active or convalescent COVID-19. V usage is TRBV27 and J usage is TRBJ2-7; 11 bases match TRBD2. The CDR3 protein is CASSPLAGEKNEQYF. Here the CDR3 DNA reads TGTGCCAGCAGTCCACTAGCGGGGGAAAAAAACGAGCAGTACTTC.